This is a list of T cell receptor beta chains from one sample in a study of metastatic and nonmetastatic thyroid tumors. MiXCR reprocessed the PCR reads for TCRdb. The top ten clones hold about 6% of a sample with about 69,000 clones, 13% to 15% of them seen once. The sample comprised blood. These receptors were taken from a male donor with papillary thyroid cancer or a benign thyroid nodule (not recorded which). Some clones in this sample may be carry-over from other donors' samples. CDR3s include the opening cysteine and the closing phenylalanine or tryptophan. D genes are given only for firm matches. The listing skips clone size in some rows; elsewhere it reads once, few, many or a size class.

v_gene	j_gene	d_gene	abundance	len	CDR3nt	CDR3aa
TRBV10-3	TRBJ2-1	TRBD2	-	17	TGTGCCATCAGTGAACCATTACTAGCGGGAGGGGGAAATGAGCAGTTCTTC	CAISEPLLAGGGNEQFF
TRBV24-1	TRBJ2-2	TRBD2	many	15	TGTGCCACCAGTGAGACTAGCCCGAATACCGGGGAGCTGTTTTTT	CATSETSPNTGELFF
TRBV6-1	TRBJ2-1	-	many	15	TGTGCCAGCAGTGAAGATCTAGAACTAGGCCTTGAGCAGTTCTTC	CASSEDLELGLEQFF
TRBV5-8	TRBJ2-7	TRBD1	many	13	TGTGCCAGCAGCTCGGGACAGTCCTACGAGCAGTACTTC	CASSSGQSYEQYF
TRBV3-1	TRBJ1-2	TRBD1	many	13	TGTGCCAGCAGCCAGACCGGGACAGTAGGCTACACCTTC	CASSQTGTVGYTF
TRBV24-1	TRBJ1-2	TRBD1	few	15	TGTGCCACCAGTGACCATGACGGGACAGTCTATGGCTACACCTTC	CATSDHDGTVYGYTF
TRBV6-2/TRBV6-3	TRBJ1-1	TRBD1	few	14	TGTGCCAGCAGTCTACAGGGGGAGGACACTGAAGCTTTCTTT	CASSLQGEDTEAFF
TRBV20-1	TRBJ2-5	-	many	14	TGCAGTGCCCAACCATACTATCCCCAAGAGACCCAGTACTTC	CSAQPYYPQETQYF
TRBV19	TRBJ1-1	-	many	16	TGTGCCAGTAGTCCGCTTCTCGGGGTGATGAACACTGAAGCTTTCTTT	CASSPLLGVMNTEAFF
TRBV4-3	TRBJ1-2	-	many	14	TGCGCCAGCAGCCCGCGGCTCGGGAACTATGGCTACACCTTC	CASSPRLGNYGYTF
TRBV6-2/TRBV6-3	TRBJ1-5	-	many	15	TGTGCCAGCAGTGACAGTGACAGTGGATATCAGCCCCAGCATTTT	CASSDSDSGYQPQHF
TRBV5-1	TRBJ1-1	TRBD1	once	14	TGCGCCAGCAGCGAGGCAACAGGGGGCACTGAAGCTTTCTTT	CASSEATGGTEAFF
TRBV6-5	TRBJ1-1	-	many	15	TGTGCCAGCAGTTACGGTTTCGGGGGCGACACTGAAGCTTTCTTT	CASSYGFGGDTEAFF
TRBV7-3	TRBJ2-3	-	once	13	TGTGCCAGCAGCTTTGGCGGCGCAGATACGCAGTATTTT	CASSFGGADTQYF
TRBV7-3	TRBJ1-4	-	-	18	TGTGCCAGCATCTTAAAAAGGACAGTAGGAAGGGCTAATGAAAAACTGTTTTTT	CASILKRTVGRANEKLFF
TRBV7-2	TRBJ2-5	TRBD2	many	16	TGTGCCAGCAGCTTACTAGCGGGAGGGTTCGGGGAGACCCAGTACTTC	CASSLLAGGFGETQYF
TRBV18	TRBJ2-7	TRBD2	-	19	TGTGCCAGCTCACCAGTAGCGGGAGTTGGCGGGAAGGGTTCCTACGAGCAGTACTTC	CASSPVAGVGGKGSYEQYF
TRBV9	TRBJ1-2	-	-	14	TGTGCCAGCAGCCTCCTCGGGCGGGGGGATGGCTACACCTTC	CASSLLGRGDGYTF
TRBV28	TRBJ2-6	TRBD2	many	16	TGTGCCAGCACCGCCGGGGGGTCCTCTGGGGCCAACGTCCTGACTTTC	CASTAGGSSGANVLTF
TRBV27	TRBJ1-4	-	-	11	TGTGCCAGCCGTCGTTGGGAAAAACTGTTTTTT	CASRRWEKLFF
TRBV20-1	TRBJ1-1	-	-	10	TGCAGTGATAGAGATCGGGGGGCTTTCTTT	CSDRDRGAFF
TRBV11-2	TRBJ2-7	TRBD1	many	15	TGTGCCAGCAGTTCCGGGACAGGGAGATACTACGAGCAGTACTTC	CASSSGTGRYYEQYF
TRBV12-5	TRBJ1-6	-	many	13	TGTGCTAGTGGTTTGGAAGACGGATCACCCCTCCACTTT	CASGLEDGSPLHF
TRBV19	TRBJ1-3	-	many	14	TGTGCCAGTAATGACCCCCAGGCTGGAGACACCATATATTTT	CASNDPQAGDTIYF
TRBV4-1	TRBJ1-5	-	many	17	TGCGCCAGCAGCCAAGGCCGACAAACATATAGCAATCAGCCCCAGCATTTT	CASSQGRQTYSNQPQHF
TRBV4-1	TRBJ2-1	TRBD2	many	15	TGCGCCAGCAGCCAGGGGGGGACCACTTACAATGAGCAGTTCTTC	CASSQGGTTYNEQFF
TRBV15	TRBJ2-6	-	few	15	-	CATSRVGAGANVPTF
TRBV7-9	TRBJ1-6	-	once	14	TGTGCCAGCAGCTTGGGCCAGCCCAATTCACCCCTCCACTTT	CASSLGQPNSPLHF
TRBV12-3/TRBV12-4	TRBJ2-7	-	few	14	TGTGCCAGCAGTGAACGGCGGGGACCCTACGAGCAGTACTTC	CASSERRGPYEQYF
TRBV7-8	TRBJ1-1	-	many	13	TGTGCCAGCAGGAGTCGGGGGCAACTTGAAGCTTTCTTT	CASRSRGQLEAFF
TRBV12-3/TRBV12-4	TRBJ1-1	-	-	11	TGTGCAAGAAGTTTTGGAACTGAAGCTTTCTTT	CARSFGTEAFF
TRBV4-2	TRBJ2-3	-	-	15	TGTGCCAGCAGCCAAGCAACTAGGCCCACAGATACGCAGTATTTT	CASSQATRPTDTQYF
TRBV5-6	TRBJ1-2	-	few	15	TGTGCCAGCAGCTTGGGTGGGGGTCAAAACTATGGCTACACCTTC	CASSLGGGQNYGYTF
TRBV18	TRBJ2-2	-	many	16	TGTGCCAGCTCCCTTGACAGGATCCTAAACACCGGGGAGCTGTTTTTT	CASSLDRILNTGELFF
TRBV7-7	TRBJ2-1	TRBD1	many	15	TGTGCTAGCAGCCCGGACAGGAGCTCCTACAATGAGCAGTTCTTC	CASSPDRSSYNEQFF
TRBV6-1	TRBJ2-4	TRBD1	few	18	TGCGCCAGCAGTGCCTCCGGGACAGTATTGACAGCCAAAAACATTCAGTACTTC	CASSASGTVLTAKNIQYF
TRBV10-1	TRBJ2-2	-	many	11	TGCGCCAGCAGTGAAGCCGGGGAGCTGTTTTTT	CASSEAGELFF
TRBV27	TRBJ2-1	-	many	17	TGTGCCAGCAGTATTCCTGGGGGAGCCACCTCGCTGAATGAGCAGTTCTTC	CASSIPGGATSLNEQFF
TRBV24-1	TRBJ2-1	TRBD1	many	16	TGTGCCACCAGTAGAGGGACAGGGACAATCTACAATGAGCAGTTCTTC	CATSRGTGTIYNEQFF
TRBV30	TRBJ1-1	-	-	13	TGTGCCTGGAGTGTGGGCGGTACCACTGAAGCTTTCTTT	CAWSVGGTTEAFF
TRBV5-6	TRBJ2-1	TRBD2	many	15	TGTGCCAGCGGAGGTAGCGGGAGAACTTACAATGAGCAGTTCTTC	CASGGSGRTYNEQFF
TRBV29-1	TRBJ2-1	-	many	13	TGCAGCGTTGAATCTCGGCGCTACAATGAGCAGTTCTTC	CSVESRRYNEQFF
TRBV11-2	TRBJ2-7	TRBD1	many	13	TGTGCCAGCAGCCGAGGACAGGGGGCGGGGAAGTACTTC	CASSRGQGAGKYF
TRBV28	TRBJ2-3	-	-	12	TGTGCCAGCGCCCAGGGAACAGATACGCAGTATTTT	CASAQGTDTQYF
TRBV9	TRBJ2-2	TRBD2	many	18	TGTGCCAGCAGCGTAGCGGCTAGCGGGAGGACAGGGACCGGGGAGCTGTTTTTT	CASSVAASGRTGTGELFF
TRBV24-1	TRBJ2-7	-	-	12	TGTGCCACCAGTGACCCGAACAGCGAGCAGTACTTC	CATSDPNSEQYF
TRBV12-3/TRBV12-4	TRBJ1-2	-	-	13	TGTGCCAGCATTTTATGCTCCAATTATGGCTACACCTTC	CASILCSNYGYTF
TRBV28	TRBJ1-2	-	few	16	TGTGCCAGCAGTTTACCAGGTGGGCAAGCTAACTATTGCTACACCTTC	CASSLPGGQANYCYTF
TRBV27	TRBJ1-1	TRBD1	few	14	TGTGCCAGTAGTTTTGACAGGGAAGGGACTGAATCTTTCTTT	CASSFDREGTESFF
TRBV12-3/TRBV12-4	TRBJ1-2	-	many	14	TGTGCCAGCAGTTCCCGTGGGGTAACCAATGGCTACACCTTC	CASSSRGVTNGYTF
TRBV6-1	TRBJ1-6	-	many	14	TGTGCCAGCAGAACGCCCGGATACAATTCACCCCTCCACTTT	CASRTPGYNSPLHF
TRBV9	TRBJ2-4	-	few	16	TGTGCCAGCAGCGTAGCTCGGGGATACATAATCCGAATTCAGTACTTC	CASSVARGYIIRIQYF
TRBV19	TRBJ1-2	-	many	14	TGTGCCAGTAGTATACGAACAGGGTACGATGGCTACACCTTC	CASSIRTGYDGYTF
TRBV5-1	TRBJ2-1	TRBD2	many	16	TGCGCCAGCAGCTTGCTAGCGGGGAGCTCCTACAATGAGCAGTTCTTC	CASSLLAGSSYNEQFF
TRBV10-1	TRBJ2-1	-	many	17	TGCGCCAGCAGTCCGCGAGCCAACTACTGGGGTGGGGATGAGCAGTTCTTC	CASSPRANYWGGDEQFF
TRBV24-1	TRBJ2-5	-	many	15	TGTGCCACCAGTGATTTGAGCCCAGCAGGCGAGACCCAGTACTTC	CATSDLSPAGETQYF
TRBV6-6	TRBJ1-1	TRBD1	few	16	TGTGCCAGCAGTTACGTCGCAGGGGGCTGGAAAACTGAAGCTTTCTTT	CASSYVAGGWKTEAFF
TRBV27	TRBJ2-1	-	many	14	TGTGCCAGCAAGTTTAGTGGGCCTTACAATGAGCAGTTCTTC	CASKFSGPYNEQFF
TRBV20-1	TRBJ1-2	-	many	13	TGCAGTGCTAGGGAGACAGGCAACTATGGCTACACCTTC	CSARETGNYGYTF
TRBV7-8	TRBJ1-3	-	many	16	TGTGCCAGCAGCTTAGCGGGGAGGGGAACTGGAAACACCATATATTTT	CASSLAGRGTGNTIYF